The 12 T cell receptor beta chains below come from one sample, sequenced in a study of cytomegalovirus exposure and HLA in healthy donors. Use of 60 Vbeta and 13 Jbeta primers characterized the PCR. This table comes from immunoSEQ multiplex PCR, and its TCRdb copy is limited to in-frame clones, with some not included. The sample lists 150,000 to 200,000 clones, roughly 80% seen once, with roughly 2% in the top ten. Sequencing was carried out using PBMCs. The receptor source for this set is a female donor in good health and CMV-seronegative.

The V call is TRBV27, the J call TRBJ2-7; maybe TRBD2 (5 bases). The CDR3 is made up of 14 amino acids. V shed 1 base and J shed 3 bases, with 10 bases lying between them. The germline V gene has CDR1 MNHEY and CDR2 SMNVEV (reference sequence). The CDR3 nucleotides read TGTGCCAGCAGTTTATACCCGGGAAACTACGAGCAGTACTTC. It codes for CASSLYPGNYEQYF.

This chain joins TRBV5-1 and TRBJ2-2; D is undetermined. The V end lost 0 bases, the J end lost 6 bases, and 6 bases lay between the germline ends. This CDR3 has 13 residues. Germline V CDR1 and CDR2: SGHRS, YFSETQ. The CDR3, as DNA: TGCGCCAGCAGCTTGGGACGGGCCGGGGAGCTGTTTTTT. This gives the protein CASSLGRAGELFF.

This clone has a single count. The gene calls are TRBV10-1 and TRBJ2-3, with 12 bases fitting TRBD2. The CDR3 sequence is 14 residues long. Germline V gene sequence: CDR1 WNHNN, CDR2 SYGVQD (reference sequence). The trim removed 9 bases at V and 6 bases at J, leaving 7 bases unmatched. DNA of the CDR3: TGCGCCAGTCAGCGGACTAGCGGGGCGGATACGCAGTATTTT. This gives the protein CASQRTSGADTQYF.

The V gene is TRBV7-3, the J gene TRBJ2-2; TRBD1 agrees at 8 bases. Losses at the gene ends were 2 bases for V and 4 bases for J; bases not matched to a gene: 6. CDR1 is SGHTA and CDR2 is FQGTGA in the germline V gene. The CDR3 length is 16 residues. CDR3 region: CASSLFTGGSTGELFF. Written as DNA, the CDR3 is TGTGCCAGCAGCTTATTTACAGGGGGAAGCACCGGGGAGCTGTTTTTT. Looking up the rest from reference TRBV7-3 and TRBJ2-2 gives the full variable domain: GAGVSQTPSNKVTEKGKYVELRCDPISGHTALYWYRQSLGQGPEFLIYFQGTGAADDSGLPNDRFFAVRPEGSVSTLKIQRTERGDSAVYLCASSLFTGGSTGELFFGEGSRLTVL.

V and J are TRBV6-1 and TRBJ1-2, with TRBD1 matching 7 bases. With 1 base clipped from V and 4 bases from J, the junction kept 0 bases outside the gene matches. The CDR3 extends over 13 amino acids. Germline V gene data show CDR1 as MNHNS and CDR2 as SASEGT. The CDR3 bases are TGTGCCAGCAGTGAAGGGACAGGCTATGGCTACACCTTC. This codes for CASSEGTGYGYTF.

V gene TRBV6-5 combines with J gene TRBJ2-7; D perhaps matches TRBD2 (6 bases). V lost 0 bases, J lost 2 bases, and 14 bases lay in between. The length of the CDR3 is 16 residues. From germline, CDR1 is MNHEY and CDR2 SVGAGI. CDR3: CASSYSSAGRPYEQYF. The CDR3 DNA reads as TGTGCCAGCAGTTACTCGTCGGCAGGGAGGCCCTACGAGCAGTACTTC.

Here the CDR3 reads CASGPGNTGELFF. CDR3 DNA: TGTGCTAGTGGTCCAGGGAACACCGGGGAGCTGTTTTTT. The chain carries TRBV12-5 and TRBJ2-2; D call uncertain. The CDR3 spans 13 residues. Per germline, CDR1 LGHNT and CDR2 FRNRAP. V was pared by 5 bases and J by 1 base, with 5 bases between.

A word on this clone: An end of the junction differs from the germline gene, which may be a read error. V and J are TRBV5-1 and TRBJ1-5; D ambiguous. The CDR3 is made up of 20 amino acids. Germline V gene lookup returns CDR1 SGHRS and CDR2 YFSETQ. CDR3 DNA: TGCGCCAGCAGATTGGGGTCGGGTAAGGTCCCGAGCTTGGGCAATCAGCCCCAGCATTTT. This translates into CASRLGSGKVPSLGNQPQHF.

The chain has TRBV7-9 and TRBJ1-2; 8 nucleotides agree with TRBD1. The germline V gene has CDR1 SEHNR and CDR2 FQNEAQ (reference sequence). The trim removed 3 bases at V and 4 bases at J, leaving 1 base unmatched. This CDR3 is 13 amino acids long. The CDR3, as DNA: TGTGCCAGCAGCTTCCAGGGGGCCTATGGCTACACCTTC. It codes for CASSFQGAYGYTF.

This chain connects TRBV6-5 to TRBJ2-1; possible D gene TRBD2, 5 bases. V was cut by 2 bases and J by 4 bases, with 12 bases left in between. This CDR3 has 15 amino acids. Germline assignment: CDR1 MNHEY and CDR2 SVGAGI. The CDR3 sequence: CASSYPPGGYNEQFF. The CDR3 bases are TGTGCCAGCAGTTACCCCCCGGGCGGGTACAATGAGCAGTTCTTC.

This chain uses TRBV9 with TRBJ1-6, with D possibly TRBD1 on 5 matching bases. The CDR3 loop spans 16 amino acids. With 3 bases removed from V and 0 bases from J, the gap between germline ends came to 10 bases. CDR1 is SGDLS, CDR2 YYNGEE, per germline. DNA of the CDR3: TGTGCCAGCAGCGCCCGGGGGAGCTCCTATAATTCACCCCTCCACTTT. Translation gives CASSARGSSYNSPLHF.

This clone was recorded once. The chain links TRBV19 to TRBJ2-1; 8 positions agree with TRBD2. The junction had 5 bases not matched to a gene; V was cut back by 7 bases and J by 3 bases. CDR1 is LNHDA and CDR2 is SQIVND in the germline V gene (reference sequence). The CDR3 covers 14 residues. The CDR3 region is CASKASGLYNEQFF. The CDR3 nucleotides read TGTGCCAGTAAGGCTAGCGGGCTCTACAATGAGCAGTTCTTC.